This T cell receptor (beta chain) is from a study of shared clonotypes between healthy human individuals. This clone has only one observation. The CDR3 has 16 residues. Germline CDR1 SGHRS, CDR2 YFSETQ. V was shortened by 4 bases and J by 0 bases, with 14 bases between the two germline ends. Only in-frame clones appear in the TCRdb table, and some are missing; sequencing was by immunoSEQ multiplex PCR. This sample has 1,500,000 or so clones, with roughly 96% found just once. The chain is built from TRBV5-1 and TRBJ1-3; the D gene is possibly TRBD1 (5 bases). This clonotype was obtained from a man younger than 45 in good health. Sample: naive CD4+ T cells sorted from blood. Documented subset: CD45RA+ positively selected. The CDR3 DNA sequence: TGCGCCAGCAGCGAACCGGGACGGAACTCTGGAAACACCATATATTTT. Encoded protein: CASSEPGRNSGNTIYF.